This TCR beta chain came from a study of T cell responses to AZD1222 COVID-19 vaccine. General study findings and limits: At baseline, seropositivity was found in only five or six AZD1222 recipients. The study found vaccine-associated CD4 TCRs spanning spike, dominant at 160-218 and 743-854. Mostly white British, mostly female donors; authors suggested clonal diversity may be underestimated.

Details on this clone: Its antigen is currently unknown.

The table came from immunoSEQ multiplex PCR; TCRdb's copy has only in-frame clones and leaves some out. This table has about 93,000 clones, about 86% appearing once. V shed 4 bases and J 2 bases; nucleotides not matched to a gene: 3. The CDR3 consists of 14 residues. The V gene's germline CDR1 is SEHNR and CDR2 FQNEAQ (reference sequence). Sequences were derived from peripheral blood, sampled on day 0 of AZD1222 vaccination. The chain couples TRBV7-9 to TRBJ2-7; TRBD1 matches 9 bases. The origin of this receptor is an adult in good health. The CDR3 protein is CASSSWDRAYEQYF. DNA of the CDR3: TGTGCCAGCAGCTCTTGGGACAGGGCCTACGAGCAGTACTTC.